The clone carrying this TCR beta chain is a singleton in its sample. As processed by the authors: The assay estimated nucleated cells by amplifying reference gene primers. Libraries were prepared by immunoSEQ multiplex PCR; TCRdb keeps only in-frame clonotypes and omits some of them. The DNA gave D and trimming, while V, J and clone size come from that table. Of under 300,000 clones listed, around 93% are singletons. Trimming stripped 2 bases from V and 12 bases from J, with 5 bases between. The CDR3 contains 11 residues. Germline V lookup: CDR1 MDHEN, CDR2 SYDVKM. Enrollees, roughly 18 to 90 years old, lived in fewer than 25 US areas. The data belong to a study of blood T cell repertoires in COVID-19. The overall study: Nucleic acid was either cDNA or gDNA, and it came from T cells, B-cell-depleted T cells, or PBMCs.

What was sequenced was PBMCs or T cells enriched from blood (not recorded which). J is TRBJ1-6 and V is TRBV28; no definite D call. This TCR was recovered from a human donor in a cohort exposed to, infected with or recovered from COVID-19 (not recorded which). The donor label of this sample is uncertain. DNA of the CDR3: TGTGCCAGCAGTTTACGAGGACCCCTCCACTTT. It translates to CASSLRGPLHF.